The clone carrying this TCR beta chain was detected many times. The sample comes from a study of early T cells in non-severe SARS-CoV-2 infection. Germline V CDR1 and CDR2: MNHNS, SASEGT. CDR3 length: 13 residues. V trimming: 6 bases; J trimming: 5 bases; junction bases outside the gene matches: 5. TCRdb re-analysed the 5' RACE reads in MiXCR, keeping a single row per CDR3 protein. The sample consists of 30,000 to 35,000 distinct CDR3 sequences, roughly 7.2% of them appearing once. The receptor's source is an adult who was a healthcare worker with PCR-confirmed SARS-CoV-2 infection or an uninfected control (not recorded which). Sequenced sample: whole blood. V and J are TRBV6-1 and TRBJ1-2; 8 bases line up with TRBD1. This CDR3 is CASRMGQEYGYTF. The CDR3 DNA reads TGTGCCAGCAGGATGGGACAGGAATATGGCTACACCTTC.